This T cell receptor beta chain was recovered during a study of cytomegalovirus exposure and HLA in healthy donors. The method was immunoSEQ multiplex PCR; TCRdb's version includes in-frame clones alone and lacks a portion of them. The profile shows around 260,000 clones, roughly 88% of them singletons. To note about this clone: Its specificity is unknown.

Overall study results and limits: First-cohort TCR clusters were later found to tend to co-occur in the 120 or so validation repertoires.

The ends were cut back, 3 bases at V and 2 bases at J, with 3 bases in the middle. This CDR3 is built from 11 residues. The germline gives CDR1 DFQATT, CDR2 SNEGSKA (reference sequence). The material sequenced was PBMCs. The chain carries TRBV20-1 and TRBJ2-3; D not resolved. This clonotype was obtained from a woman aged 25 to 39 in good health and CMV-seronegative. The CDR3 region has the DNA TGCAGTGCTAGCGCCACAGATACGCAGTATTTT. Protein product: CSASATDTQYF.